This T cell receptor beta chain came from a study of T-cell memory formation after mild COVID-19. V shed 6 bases and J 7 bases; nucleotides not matched to a gene: 9. The CDR3 is 15 residues long. From germline, CDR1 is MNHEY and CDR2 SVGEGT. Using its own MiXCR run on the 5' RACE reads, TCRdb lists one record per CDR3 protein. This table has about 340,000 distinct CDR3 sequences, roughly 15% appearing once. This chain links TRBV6-2 or TRBV6-3 with TRBJ2-1; TRBD1 aligns across 10 bases. The clonotype was recovered from a man between 18 and 29 years old who had mild COVID-19 (a few samples of this study predate the infection). Cell type and time point are not known. Sequencing was done on a sample of PBMCs or a T cell subset sorted from them (not recorded which). The CDR3 region is CASRNPGQGINEQFF. The CDR3 DNA sequence: TGTGCCAGCAGAAATCCGGGACAGGGGATAAATGAGCAGTTCTTC.